This T cell receptor (beta chain) was found in a study of CD8+ T cells in alopecia areata. Study-level information: Donor skin was harvested from roughly 6-12-month-old C3H/HeJ mice with spontaneous alopecia and grafted onto roughly 6-10-week-old female C3H/HeJ recipients.

General study points: Affected lesional scalp, above all in alopecia totalis/universalis, was more clonal than normal scalp. Possibly because of HLA-related factors, TCR sharing was less clear across patients than in mice. Scalp sequencing captures resident alphabeta T cells of normal skin too.

Regarding this clone: The antigen is undetermined. Gene names denote mouse genes. The missing CDR3 end, 4 residues past where the read stops, is filled in from the germline J gene.

After isolation, RNA underwent reverse transcription to generate cDNA as the sequencing template. TCRdb's copy holds only in-frame clones and misses some; the assay was immunoSEQ multiplex PCR. Sampling found roughly 110,000 clones, none seen once. The CDR3 length is 14 residues. Germline assignment: CDR1 NNHDY and CDR2 SYVADS. The V segment lost 6 bases and the J segment 0 bases; nucleotides outside the gene matches: 3. The specimen was lesional skin. This TCR was recovered from a C3H/HeJ mouse with alopecia areata. The strain is characterized by the MHC haplotype H2-k. The V gene is TRBV13-3, the J gene TRBJ2-1, with 7 bases matching TRBD1. CDR3 bases read: TGTGCCAGCACAAGACAGGGTAACTATGCT. Protein sequence: CASTRQGNYA. The whole CDR3 protein reads CASTRQGNYAEQFF.